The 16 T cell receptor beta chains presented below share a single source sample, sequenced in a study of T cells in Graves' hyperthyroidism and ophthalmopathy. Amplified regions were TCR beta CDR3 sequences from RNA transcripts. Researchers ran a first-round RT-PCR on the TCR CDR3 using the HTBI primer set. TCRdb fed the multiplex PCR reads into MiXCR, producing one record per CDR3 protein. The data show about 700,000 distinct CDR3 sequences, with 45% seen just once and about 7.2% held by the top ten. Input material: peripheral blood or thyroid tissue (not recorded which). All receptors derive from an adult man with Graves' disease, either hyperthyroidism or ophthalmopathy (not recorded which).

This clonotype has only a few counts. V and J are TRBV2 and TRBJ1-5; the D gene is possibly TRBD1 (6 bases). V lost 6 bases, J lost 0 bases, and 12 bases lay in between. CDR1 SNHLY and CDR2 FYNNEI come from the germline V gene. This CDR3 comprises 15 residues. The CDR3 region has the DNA TGTGCCAGCAGAGGGGGGTTCTCTAGCAATCAGCCCCAGCATTTT. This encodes CASRGGFSSNQPQHF.

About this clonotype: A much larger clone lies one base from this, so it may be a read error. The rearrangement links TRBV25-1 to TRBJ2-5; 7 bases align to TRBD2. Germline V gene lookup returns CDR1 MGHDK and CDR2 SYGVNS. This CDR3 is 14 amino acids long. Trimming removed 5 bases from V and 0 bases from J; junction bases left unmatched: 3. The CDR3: CASSQRGDQETQYF. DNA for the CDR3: TGTGCCAGCAGTCAACGGGGGGACCAAGAGACCCAGTACTTC.

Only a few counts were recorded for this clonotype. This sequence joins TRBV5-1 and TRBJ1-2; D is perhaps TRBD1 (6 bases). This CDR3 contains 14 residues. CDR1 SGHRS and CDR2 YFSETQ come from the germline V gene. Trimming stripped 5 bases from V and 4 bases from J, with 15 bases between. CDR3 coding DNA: TGCGCCAGCAGTCAGGGGCACTCTAGCTATGGCTACACCTTC. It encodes CASSQGHSSYGYTF.

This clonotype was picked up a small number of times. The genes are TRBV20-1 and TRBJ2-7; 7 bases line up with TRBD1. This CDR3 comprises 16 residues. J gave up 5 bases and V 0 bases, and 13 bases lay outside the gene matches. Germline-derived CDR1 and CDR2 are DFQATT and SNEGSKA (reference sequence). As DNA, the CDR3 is TGCAGTGCTAGAGATTCACGAGGGGGCACCTTGAACGAGCAGTACTTC. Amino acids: CSARDSRGGTLNEQYF.

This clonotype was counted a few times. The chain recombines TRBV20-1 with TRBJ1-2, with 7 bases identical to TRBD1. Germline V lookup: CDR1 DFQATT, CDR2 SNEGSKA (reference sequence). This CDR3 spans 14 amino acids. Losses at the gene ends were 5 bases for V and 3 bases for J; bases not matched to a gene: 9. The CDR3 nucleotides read TGCAGTGCTGATCCAGGGGGTACGGACTATGGCTACACCTTC. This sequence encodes CSADPGGTDYGYTF.

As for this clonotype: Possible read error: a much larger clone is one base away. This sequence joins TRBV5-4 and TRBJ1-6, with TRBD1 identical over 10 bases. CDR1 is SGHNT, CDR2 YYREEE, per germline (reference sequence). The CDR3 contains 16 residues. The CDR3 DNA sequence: TGTGCCAGCAGCTCCGCGGCCGGGACAGGGGCTTCACCCCCCCACTTT. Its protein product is CASSSAAGTGASPPHF.

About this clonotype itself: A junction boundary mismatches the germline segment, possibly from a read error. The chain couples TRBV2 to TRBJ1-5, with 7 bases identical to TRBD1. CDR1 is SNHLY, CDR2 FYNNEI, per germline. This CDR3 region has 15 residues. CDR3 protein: CASSSGTVHNQPRHF. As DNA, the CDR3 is TGTGCCAGCAGCAGCGGGACAGTGCACAATCAGCCCCGGCATTTT.

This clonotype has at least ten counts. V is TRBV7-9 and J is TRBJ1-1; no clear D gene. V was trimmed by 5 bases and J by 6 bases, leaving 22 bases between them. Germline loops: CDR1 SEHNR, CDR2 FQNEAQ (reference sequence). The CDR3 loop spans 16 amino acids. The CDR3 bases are TGTGCCAGCAGCCCCCTACATGGCCTGGCTGGTGCTGAAGCTTTCTTT. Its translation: CASSPLHGLAGAEAFF. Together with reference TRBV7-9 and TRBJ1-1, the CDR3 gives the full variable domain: DTGVSQNPRHKITKRGQNVTFRCDPISEHNRLYWYRQTLGQGPEFLTYFQNEAQLEKSRLLSDRFSAERPKGSFSTLEIQRTEQGDSAMYLCASSPLHGLAGAEAFFGQGTRLTVV.

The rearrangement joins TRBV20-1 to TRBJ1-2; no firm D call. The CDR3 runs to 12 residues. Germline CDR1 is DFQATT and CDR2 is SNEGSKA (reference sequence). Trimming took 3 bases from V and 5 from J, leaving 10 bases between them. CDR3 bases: TGCAGTGCTAGTCTCGGGCAGTATGGCTACACCTTC. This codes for CSASLGQYGYTF.

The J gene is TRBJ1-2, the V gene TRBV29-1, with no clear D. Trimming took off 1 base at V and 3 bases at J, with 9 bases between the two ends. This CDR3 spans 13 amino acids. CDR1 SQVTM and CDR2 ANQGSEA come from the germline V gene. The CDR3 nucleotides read TGCAGCGTTGAAGGTGCAGGAGACTATGGCTACACCTTC. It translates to CSVEGAGDYGYTF.

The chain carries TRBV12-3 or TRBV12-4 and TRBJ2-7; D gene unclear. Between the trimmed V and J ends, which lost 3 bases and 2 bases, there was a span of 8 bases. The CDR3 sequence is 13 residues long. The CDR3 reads CASSFGSAYEQYF. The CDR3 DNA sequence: TGTGCCAGCAGTTTCGGCAGCGCCTACGAGCAGTACTTC.

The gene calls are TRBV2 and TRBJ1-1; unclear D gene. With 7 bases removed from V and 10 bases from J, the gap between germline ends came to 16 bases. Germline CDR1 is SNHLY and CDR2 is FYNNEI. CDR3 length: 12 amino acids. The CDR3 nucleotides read TGTGCCAGCAAGAATATGGGCTTAGGAGCTTTCTTT. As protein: CASKNMGLGAFF.

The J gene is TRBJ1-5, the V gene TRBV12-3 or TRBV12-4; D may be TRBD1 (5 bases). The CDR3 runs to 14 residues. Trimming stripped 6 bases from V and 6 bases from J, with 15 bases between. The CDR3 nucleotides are TGTGCCAGCAGCCCGCGGAGGGGTGCTCAGCCCCAGCATTTT. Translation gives CASSPRRGAQPQHF.

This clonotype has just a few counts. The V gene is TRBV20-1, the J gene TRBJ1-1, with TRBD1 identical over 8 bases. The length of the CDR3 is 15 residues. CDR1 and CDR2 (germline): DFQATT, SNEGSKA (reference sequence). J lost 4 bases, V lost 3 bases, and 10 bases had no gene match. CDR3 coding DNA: TGCAGTGCTAGCCGACAGGGGCGGGTGACCACTGAAGCTTTCTTT. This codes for CSASRQGRVTTEAFF.

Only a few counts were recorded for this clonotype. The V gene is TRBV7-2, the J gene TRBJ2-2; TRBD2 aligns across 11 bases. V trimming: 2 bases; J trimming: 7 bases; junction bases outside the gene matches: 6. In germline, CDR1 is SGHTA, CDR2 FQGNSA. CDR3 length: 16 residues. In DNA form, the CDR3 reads TGTGCCAGCAGCTTAAAGGCTAGCGGGAGGAACGGGGAGCTGTTTTTT. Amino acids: CASSLKASGRNGELFF.

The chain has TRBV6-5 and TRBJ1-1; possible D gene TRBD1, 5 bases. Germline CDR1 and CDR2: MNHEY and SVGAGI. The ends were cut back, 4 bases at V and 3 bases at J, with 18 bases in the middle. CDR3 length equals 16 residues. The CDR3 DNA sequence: TGTGCCAGCAGTTTAAGGGGAGTTGGCAGACACACTGAAGCTTTCTTT. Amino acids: CASSLRGVGRHTEAFF.